These 4 T cell receptor beta chains were sequenced from one sample in a study of control samples from healthy donors and cancer patients. Profiling relied on immunoSEQ multiplex PCR, and the TCRdb table lists in-frame clones only, not all of them. The sample has about 54,000 clones, 95% to 97% seen once; the top ten hold around 1.9%. Sequencing used blood. Receptor source: a woman between 25 and 40 years old in good health.

The chain has TRBV5-4 and TRBJ2-7; 10 positions agree with TRBD2. The CDR3 covers 15 residues. Trimming removed 3 bases from V and 6 bases from J; junction bases left unmatched: 9. Germline V gives CDR1 SGHNT, CDR2 YYREEE (reference sequence). CDR3: CASSSLAGPGGEQYF. The DNA of the CDR3 is TGTGCCAGCAGCTCACTAGCGGGACCTGGTGGCGAGCAGTACTTC.

CDR3 residues: CASSSSGSRWAQYF. The CDR3 DNA reads as TGTGCCAGCAGTTCTAGCGGGAGCCGATGGGCGCAGTATTTT. The chain recombines TRBV28 with TRBJ2-3, with 10 positions matching TRBD2. V lost 4 bases to trimming and J lost 10 bases; unmatched junction nucleotides: 8. Germline CDR1 MDHEN, CDR2 SYDVKM. This CDR3 comprises 14 residues.

The V call is TRBV6-5, the J call TRBJ2-3; 11 positions agree with TRBD2. The V and J ends lost 6 bases and 4 bases, in that order; junction bases with no gene match: 3. Per the germline V gene, CDR1 is MNHEY and CDR2 is SVGAGI. The CDR3 sequence is 14 residues long. This chain's CDR3 is CASRLSGGADTQYF. The CDR3, as DNA: TGTGCCAGCAGGCTTAGCGGGGGGGCAGATACGCAGTATTTT.

This clone was seen more than once but under ten times. The chain is built from TRBV4-1 and TRBJ2-7; 8 bases are shared with TRBD1. Germline assignment: CDR1 MGHRA and CDR2 YSYEKL. V was pared by 2 bases and J by 3 bases, with 12 bases of the junction left unmatched. The CDR3 sequence is 17 residues long. The CDR3 DNA reads TGCGCCAGCAGCCAAAAAACTGGAACGGGACAGGACTACGAGCAGTACTTC. Its translation: CASSQKTGTGQDYEQYF.